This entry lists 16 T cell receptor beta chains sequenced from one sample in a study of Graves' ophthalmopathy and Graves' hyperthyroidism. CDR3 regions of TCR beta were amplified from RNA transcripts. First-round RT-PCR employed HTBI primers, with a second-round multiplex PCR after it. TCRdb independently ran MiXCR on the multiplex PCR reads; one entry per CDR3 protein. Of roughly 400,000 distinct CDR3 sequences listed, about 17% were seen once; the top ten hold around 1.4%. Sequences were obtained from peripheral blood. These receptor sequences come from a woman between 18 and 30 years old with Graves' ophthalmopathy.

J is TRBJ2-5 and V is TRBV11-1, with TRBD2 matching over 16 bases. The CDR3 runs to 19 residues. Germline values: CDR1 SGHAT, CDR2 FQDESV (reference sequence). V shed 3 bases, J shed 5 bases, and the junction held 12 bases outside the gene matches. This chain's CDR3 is CASSLFVGTSGRAGETQYF. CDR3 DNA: TGTGCCAGCAGCTTGTTTGTCGGGACTAGCGGGAGGGCGGGGGAGACCCAGTACTTC. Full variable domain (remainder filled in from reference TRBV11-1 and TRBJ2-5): EAEVAQSPRYKITEKSQAVAFWCDPISGHATLYWYRQILGQGPELLVQFQDESVVDDSQLPKDRFSAERLKGVDSTLKIQPAELGDSAMYLCASSLFVGTSGRAGETQYFGPGTRLLVL.

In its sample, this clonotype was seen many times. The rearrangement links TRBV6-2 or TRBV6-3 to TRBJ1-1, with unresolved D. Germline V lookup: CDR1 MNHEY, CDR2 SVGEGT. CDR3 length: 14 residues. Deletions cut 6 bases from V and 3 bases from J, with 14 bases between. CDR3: CASSRAAIYTEAFF. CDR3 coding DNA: TGTGCCAGCAGCCGCGCGGCCATTTACACTGAAGCTTTCTTT.

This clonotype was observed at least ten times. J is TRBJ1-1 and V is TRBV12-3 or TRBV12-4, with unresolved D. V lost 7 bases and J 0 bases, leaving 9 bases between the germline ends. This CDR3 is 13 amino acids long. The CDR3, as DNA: TGTGCCAGCACTCTCTTTATGAACACTGAAGCTTTCTTT. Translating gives CASTLFMNTEAFF.

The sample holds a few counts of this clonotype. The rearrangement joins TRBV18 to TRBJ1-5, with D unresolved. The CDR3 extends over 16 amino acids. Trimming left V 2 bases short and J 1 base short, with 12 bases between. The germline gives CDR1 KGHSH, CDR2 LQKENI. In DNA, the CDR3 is TGTGCCAGCTCACCAAGTTCGATAAACAGCAATCAGCCCCAGCATTTT. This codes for CASSPSSINSNQPQHF.

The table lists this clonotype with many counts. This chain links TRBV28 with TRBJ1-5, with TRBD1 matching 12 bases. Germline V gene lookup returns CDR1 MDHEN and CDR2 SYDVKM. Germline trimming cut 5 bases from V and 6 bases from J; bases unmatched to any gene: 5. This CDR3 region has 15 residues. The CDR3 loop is CASSPGQGASQPQHF. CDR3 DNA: TGTGCCAGCAGTCCGGGACAGGGGGCGAGTCAGCCCCAGCATTTT.

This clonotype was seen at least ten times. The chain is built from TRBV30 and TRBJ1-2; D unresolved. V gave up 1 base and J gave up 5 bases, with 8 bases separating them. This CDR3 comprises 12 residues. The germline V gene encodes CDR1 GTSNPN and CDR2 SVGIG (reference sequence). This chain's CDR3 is CAWSGSVYGYTF. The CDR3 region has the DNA TGTGCCTGGAGTGGAAGCGTTTATGGCTACACCTTC.

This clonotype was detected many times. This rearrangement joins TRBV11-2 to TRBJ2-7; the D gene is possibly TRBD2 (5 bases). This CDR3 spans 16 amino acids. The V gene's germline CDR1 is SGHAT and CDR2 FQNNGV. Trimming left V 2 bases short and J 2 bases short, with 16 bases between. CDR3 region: CASSLIPGRVAYEQYF. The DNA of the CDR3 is TGTGCCAGCAGCTTAATCCCCGGGCGGGTAGCCTACGAGCAGTACTTC.

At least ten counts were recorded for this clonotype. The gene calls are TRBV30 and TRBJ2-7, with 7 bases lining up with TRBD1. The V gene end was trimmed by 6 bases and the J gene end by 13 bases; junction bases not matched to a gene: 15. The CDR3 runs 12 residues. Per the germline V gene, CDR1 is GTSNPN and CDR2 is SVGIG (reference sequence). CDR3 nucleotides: TGTGCCTGTCCCGCAAGGGGGCGGTTCGTCTACTTC. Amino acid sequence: CACPARGRFVYF. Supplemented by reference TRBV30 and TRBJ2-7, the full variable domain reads SQTIHQWPATLVQPVGSPLSLECTVEGTSNPNLYWYRQAAGRGLQLLFYSVGIGQISSEVPQNLSASRPQDRQFILSSKKLLLSDSGFYLCACPARGRFVYFGPGTRLTVT.

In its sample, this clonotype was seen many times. Here the CDR3 DNA reads TGTGCCAGCAGTTTCGGGACTAGCGGTTCCTCCTACGAGCAGTACTTC. This codes for CASSFGTSGSSYEQYF. This chain links TRBV27 with TRBJ2-7; 11 bases line up with TRBD2. With V trimmed by 3 bases and J by 0 bases, 4 bases remained unmatched. The CDR3 loop spans 16 amino acids. Germline CDR1 MNHEY, CDR2 SMNVEV (reference sequence).

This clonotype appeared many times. CDR3: CAISEGGGTGELFF. The CDR3, as DNA: TGTGCCATCAGTGAAGGAGGGGGCACCGGGGAGCTGTTTTTT. J is TRBJ2-2 and V is TRBV10-3; the D call may be TRBD1 or TRBD2 (6 bases each). CDR3 length equals 14 residues. Germline V gene sequence: CDR1 ENHRY, CDR2 SYGVKD. V lost 3 bases, J lost 4 bases, and 9 bases lay in between.

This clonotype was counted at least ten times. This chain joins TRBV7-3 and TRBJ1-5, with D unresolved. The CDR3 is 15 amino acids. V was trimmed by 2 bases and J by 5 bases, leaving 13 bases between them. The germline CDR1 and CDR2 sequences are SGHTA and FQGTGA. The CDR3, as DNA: TGTGCCAGCAGCTTATGGTCTGGGCGTGATCAGCCCCAGCATTTT. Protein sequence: CASSLWSGRDQPQHF. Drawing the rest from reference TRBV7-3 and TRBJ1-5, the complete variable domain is GAGVSQTPSNKVTEKGKYVELRCDPISGHTALYWYRQSLGQGPEFLIYFQGTGAADDSGLPNDRFFAVRPEGSVSTLKIQRTERGDSAVYLCASSLWSGRDQPQHFGDGTRLSIL.

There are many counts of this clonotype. CDR3 amino acids: CASSLGRTRRPGIQYF. The CDR3 coding sequence is TGTGCCAGCAGCTTAGGGCGGACTAGAAGGCCAGGCATTCAGTACTTC. V is TRBV11-2 and J is TRBJ2-4; 7 bases align to TRBD2. V lost 1 base, J lost 9 bases, and 12 bases stayed unmatched. Germline V gene sequence: CDR1 SGHAT, CDR2 FQNNGV. The CDR3 is 16 residues long.

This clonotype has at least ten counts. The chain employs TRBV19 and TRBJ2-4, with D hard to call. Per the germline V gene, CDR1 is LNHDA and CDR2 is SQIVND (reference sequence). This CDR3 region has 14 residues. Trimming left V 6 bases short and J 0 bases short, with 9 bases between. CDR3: CASSTPTAKNIQYF. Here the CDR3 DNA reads TGTGCCAGTAGCACCCCGACAGCCAAAAACATTCAGTACTTC.

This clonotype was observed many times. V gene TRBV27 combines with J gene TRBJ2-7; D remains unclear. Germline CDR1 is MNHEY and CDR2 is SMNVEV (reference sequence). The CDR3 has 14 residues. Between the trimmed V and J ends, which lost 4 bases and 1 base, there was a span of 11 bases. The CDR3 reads CASSSRALSYEQYF. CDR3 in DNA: TGTGCCAGCAGTTCCCGGGCCCTGTCCTACGAGCAGTACTTC.

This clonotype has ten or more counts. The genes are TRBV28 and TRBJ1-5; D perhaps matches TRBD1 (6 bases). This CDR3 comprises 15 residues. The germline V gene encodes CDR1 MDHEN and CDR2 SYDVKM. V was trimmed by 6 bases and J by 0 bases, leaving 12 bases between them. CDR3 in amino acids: CASRQGPYSNQPQHF. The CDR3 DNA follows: TGTGCCAGCAGACAGGGCCCATATAGCAATCAGCCCCAGCATTTT.

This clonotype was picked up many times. CDR3: CASSYGSVNQPQHF. In DNA form, the CDR3 reads TGTGCCAGCAGTTACGGCAGCGTCAATCAGCCCCAGCATTTT. The J gene is TRBJ1-5, the V gene TRBV6-2 or TRBV6-3, with no clear D. Germline V gene lookup returns CDR1 MNHEY and CDR2 SVGEGT. V shed 2 bases and J shed 3 bases, with 8 bases lying between them. This CDR3 region has 14 residues.